A single sample is the source of the 6 T cell receptor beta chains below, sequenced in a study of cytomegalovirus exposure and HLA in healthy donors. 13 Jbeta primers and 60 Vbeta primers were used for the PCR. Here immunoSEQ multiplex PCR was the method, and the copy in TCRdb shows in-frame clones only, minus some. The sample lists about 190,000 clones; 70% to 75% were seen once. What was sequenced was PBMCs. Source of these receptors: a woman aged 30 to 39 in good health and CMV-seropositive.

The rearrangement links TRBV6-1 to TRBJ1-5; maybe TRBD1 (6 bases). There are 16 residues in the CDR3. V was trimmed by 4 bases and J by 5 bases, leaving 18 bases between them. Germline V gene lookup returns CDR1 MNHNS and CDR2 SASEGT. The CDR3 is CASSGGAGRSDQPQHF. For the CDR3, the DNA is TGTGCCAGCAGTGGGGGGGCCGGGAGGAGCGATCAGCCCCAGCATTTT.

This clone was detected a few times. V usage is TRBV5-6 and J usage is TRBJ2-3; 11 bases are a match to TRBD1. V was pared by 4 bases and J by 4 bases, with 5 bases of the junction left unmatched. This CDR3 has 15 amino acids. From germline, CDR1 is SGHDT and CDR2 YYEEEE. DNA of the CDR3: TGTGCCAGCAGCCCGGGACAGGGGGAGGCAGATACGCAGTATTTT. It yields the protein CASSPGQGEADTQYF.

This clone was seen only a few times. The chain recombines TRBV5-6 with TRBJ2-7; 15 bases are a match to TRBD2. The CDR3 spans 17 residues. The germline gives CDR1 SGHDT, CDR2 YYEEEE. The V and J ends lost 4 bases and 3 bases, in that order; junction bases with no gene match: 8. Written as DNA, the CDR3 is TGTGCCAGCAGCCGAGATGGACTAGCGGGAGGGAACTACGAGCAGTACTTC. As protein: CASSRDGLAGGNYEQYF.

This chain links TRBV27 with TRBJ2-1; a weak D match, TRBD2 (6 bases). Trimming shortened V by 0 bases and J by 10 bases, and 13 bases separated the two germline ends. The CDR3 is made up of 14 amino acids. From germline, CDR1 is MNHEY and CDR2 SMNVEV (reference sequence). This CDR3 is CASSLSLAEGEQFF. CDR3 nucleotide sequence: TGTGCCAGCAGTTTATCCTTAGCGGAGGGCGAGCAGTTCTTC.

The chain has TRBV25-1 and TRBJ2-5, with TRBD1 matching over 7 bases. CDR1 MGHDK and CDR2 SYGVNS come from the germline V gene. There are 13 residues in the CDR3. V shed 6 bases and J 2 bases; nucleotides not matched to a gene: 3. This CDR3 reads CASRSGGQETQYF. CDR3 in DNA: TGTGCCAGCAGATCAGGGGGACAAGAGACCCAGTACTTC.

The CDR3 DNA follows: TGTGCCAGCAGTATCGACAGGAGCTCCTACGAGCAGTACTTC. This codes for CASSIDRSSYEQYF. V gene TRBV28 combines with J gene TRBJ2-7, with D tentatively TRBD1 (6 bases). The CDR3 is 14 residues long. Germline V gene sequence: CDR1 MDHEN, CDR2 SYDVKM. V lost 5 bases, J lost 0 bases, and 11 bases lay in between.